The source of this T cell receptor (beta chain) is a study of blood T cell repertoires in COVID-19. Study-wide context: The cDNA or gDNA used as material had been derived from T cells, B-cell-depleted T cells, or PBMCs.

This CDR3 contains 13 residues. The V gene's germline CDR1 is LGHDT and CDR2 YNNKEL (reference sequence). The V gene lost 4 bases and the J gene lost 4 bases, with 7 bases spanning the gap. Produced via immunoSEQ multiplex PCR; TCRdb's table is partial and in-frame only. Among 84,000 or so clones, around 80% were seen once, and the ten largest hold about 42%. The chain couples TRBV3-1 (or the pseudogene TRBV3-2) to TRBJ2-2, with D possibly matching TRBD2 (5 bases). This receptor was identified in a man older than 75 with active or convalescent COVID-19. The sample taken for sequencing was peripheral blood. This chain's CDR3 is CASSRGGTGELFF. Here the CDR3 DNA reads TGTGCCAGCAGCCGAGGAGGCACCGGGGAGCTGTTTTTT.